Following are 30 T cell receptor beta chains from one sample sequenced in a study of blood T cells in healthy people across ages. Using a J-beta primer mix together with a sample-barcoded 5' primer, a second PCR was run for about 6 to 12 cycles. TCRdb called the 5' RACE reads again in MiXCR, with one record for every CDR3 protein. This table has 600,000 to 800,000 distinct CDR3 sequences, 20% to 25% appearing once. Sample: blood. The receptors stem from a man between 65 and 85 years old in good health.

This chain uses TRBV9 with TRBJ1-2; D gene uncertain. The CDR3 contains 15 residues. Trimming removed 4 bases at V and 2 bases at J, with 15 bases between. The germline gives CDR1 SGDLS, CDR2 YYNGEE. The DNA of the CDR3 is TGTGCCAGCAGCACCCAGGCGACGGAAAACTATGGCTACACCTTC. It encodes CASSTQATENYGYTF.

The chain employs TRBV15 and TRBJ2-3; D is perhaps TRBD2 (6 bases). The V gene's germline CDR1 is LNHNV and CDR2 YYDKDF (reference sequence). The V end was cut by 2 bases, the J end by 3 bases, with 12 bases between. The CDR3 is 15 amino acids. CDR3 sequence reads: CATSRQGGLTDTQYF. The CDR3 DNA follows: TGTGCCACCAGCAGACAGGGAGGATTGACAGATACGCAGTATTTT. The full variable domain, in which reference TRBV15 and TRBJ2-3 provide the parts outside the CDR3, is DAMVIQNPRYQVTQFGKPVTLSCSQTLNHNVMYWYQQKSSQAPKLLFHYYDKDFNNEADTPDNFQSRRPNTSFCFLDIRSPGLGDTAMYLCATSRQGGLTDTQYFGPGTRLTVL.

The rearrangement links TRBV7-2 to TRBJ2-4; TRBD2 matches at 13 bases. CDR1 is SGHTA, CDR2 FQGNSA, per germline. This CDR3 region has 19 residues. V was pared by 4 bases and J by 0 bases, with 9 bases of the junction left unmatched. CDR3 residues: CASSSGGTSGILAKNIQYF. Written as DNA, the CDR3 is TGTGCCAGCAGCTCCGGGGGGACTAGCGGGATCCTAGCCAAAAACATTCAGTACTTC.

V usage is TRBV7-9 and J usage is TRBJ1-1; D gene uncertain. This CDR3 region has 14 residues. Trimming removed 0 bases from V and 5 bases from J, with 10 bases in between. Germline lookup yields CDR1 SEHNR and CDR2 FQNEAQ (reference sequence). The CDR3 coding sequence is TGTGCCAGCAGCTTAGCGTTACCTAGTACTGAAGCTTTCTTT. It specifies CASSLALPSTEAFF.

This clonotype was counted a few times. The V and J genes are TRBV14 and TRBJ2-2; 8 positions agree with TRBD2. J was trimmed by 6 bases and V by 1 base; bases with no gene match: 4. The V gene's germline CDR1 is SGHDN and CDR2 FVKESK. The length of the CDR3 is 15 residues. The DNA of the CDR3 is TGTGCCAGCAGCCAAGTGACTAGCGTCCCCGGGGAGCTGTTTTTT. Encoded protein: CASSQVTSVPGELFF.

Here the CDR3 DNA reads TGTGCCAGCAGCGATCAGATGGGGGAGACCCAGTACTTC. Translated: CASSDQMGETQYF. The chain has TRBV11-2 and TRBJ2-5, with unresolved D. Deletions cut 5 bases from V and 5 bases from J, with 12 bases between. The CDR3 covers 13 residues. Germline V CDR1 and CDR2: SGHAT, FQNNGV.

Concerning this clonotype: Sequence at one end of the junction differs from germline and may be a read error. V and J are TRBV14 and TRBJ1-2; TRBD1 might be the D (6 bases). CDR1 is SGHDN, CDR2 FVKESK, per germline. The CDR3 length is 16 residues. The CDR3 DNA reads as TGTGCCAACAGCGATGGGGGCTCAGCTGGGATCTATGGCTACACCTTC. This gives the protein CANSDGGSAGIYGYTF.

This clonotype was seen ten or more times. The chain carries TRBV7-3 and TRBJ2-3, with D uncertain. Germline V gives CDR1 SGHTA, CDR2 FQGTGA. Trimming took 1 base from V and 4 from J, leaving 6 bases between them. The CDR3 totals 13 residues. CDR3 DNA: TGTGCCAGCAGCTTAAGTAAGGCAGATACGCAGTATTTT. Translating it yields CASSLSKADTQYF.

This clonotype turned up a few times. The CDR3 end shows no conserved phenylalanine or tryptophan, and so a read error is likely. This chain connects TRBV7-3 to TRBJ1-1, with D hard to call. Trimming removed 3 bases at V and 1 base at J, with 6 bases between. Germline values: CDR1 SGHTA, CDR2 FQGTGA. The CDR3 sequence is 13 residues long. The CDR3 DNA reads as TGTGCCAGCAGCTTCGCCGAGAACACTGAAGCTTTCCTT. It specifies CASSFAENTEAFL.

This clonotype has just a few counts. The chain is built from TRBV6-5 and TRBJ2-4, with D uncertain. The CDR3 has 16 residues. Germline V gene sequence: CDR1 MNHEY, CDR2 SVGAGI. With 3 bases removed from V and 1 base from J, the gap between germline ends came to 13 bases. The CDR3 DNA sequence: TGTGCCAGCAGTTATGACACGTCGGCGGCCAAAAACATTCAGTACTTC. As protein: CASSYDTSAAKNIQYF.

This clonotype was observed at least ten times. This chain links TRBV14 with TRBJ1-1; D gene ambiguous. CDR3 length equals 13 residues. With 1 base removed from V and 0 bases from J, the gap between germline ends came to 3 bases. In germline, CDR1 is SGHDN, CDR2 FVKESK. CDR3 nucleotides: TGTGCCAGCAGCCAAGGTGTGAACACTGAAGCTTTCTTT. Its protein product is CASSQGVNTEAFF.

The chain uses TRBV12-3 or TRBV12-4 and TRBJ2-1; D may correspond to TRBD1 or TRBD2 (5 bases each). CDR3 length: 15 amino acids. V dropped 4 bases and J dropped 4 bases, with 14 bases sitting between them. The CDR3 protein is CASSSGTVVYNEQFF. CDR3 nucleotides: TGTGCCAGCAGTTCCGGGACGGTAGTTTACAATGAGCAGTTCTTC.

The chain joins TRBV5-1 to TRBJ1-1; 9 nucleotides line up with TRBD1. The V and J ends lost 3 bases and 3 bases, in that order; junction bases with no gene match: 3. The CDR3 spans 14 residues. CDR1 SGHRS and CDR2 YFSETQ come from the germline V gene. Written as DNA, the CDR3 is TGCGCCAGCAGCTCGACAGGGGGGGACACTGAAGCTTTCTTT. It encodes CASSSTGGDTEAFF.

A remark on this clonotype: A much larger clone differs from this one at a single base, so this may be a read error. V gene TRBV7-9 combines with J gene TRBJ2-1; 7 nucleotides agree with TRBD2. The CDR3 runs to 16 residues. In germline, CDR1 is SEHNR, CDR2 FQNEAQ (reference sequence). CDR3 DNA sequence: TGTGCCAGCAGCAACTTTGGGGGGGATTCCTACAATGAGCAGCTCTTC. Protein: CASSNFGGDSYNEQLF. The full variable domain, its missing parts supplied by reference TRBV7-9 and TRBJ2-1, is DTGVSQNPRHKITKRGQNVTFRCDPISEHNRLYWYRQTLGQGPEFLTYFQNEAQLEKSRLLSDRFSAERPKGSFSTLEIQRTEQGDSAMYLCASSNFGGDSYNEQLFGPGTRLTVL.

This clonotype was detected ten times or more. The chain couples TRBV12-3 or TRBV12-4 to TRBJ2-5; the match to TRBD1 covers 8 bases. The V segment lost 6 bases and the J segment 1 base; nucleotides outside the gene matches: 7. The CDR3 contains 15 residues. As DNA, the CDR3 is TGTGCCAGCAGCCCATCCCAGGGGGCCCAAGAGACCCAGTACTTC. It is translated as CASSPSQGAQETQYF.

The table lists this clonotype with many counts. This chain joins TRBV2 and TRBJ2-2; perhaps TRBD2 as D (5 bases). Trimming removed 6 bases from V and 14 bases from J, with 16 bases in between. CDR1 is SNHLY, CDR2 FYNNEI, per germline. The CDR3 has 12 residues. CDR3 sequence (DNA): TGTGCCAGCAGCCTTTCAGGAGGAGAACTGTTTTTT. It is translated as CASSLSGGELFF.

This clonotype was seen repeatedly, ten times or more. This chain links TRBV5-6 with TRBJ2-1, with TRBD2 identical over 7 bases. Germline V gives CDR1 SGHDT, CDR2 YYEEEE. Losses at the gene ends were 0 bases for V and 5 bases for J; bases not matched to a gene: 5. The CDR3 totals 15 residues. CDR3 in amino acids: CASSLGAGRNNEQFF. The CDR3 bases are TGTGCCAGCAGCTTGGGAGCGGGGAGAAACAATGAGCAGTTCTTC.

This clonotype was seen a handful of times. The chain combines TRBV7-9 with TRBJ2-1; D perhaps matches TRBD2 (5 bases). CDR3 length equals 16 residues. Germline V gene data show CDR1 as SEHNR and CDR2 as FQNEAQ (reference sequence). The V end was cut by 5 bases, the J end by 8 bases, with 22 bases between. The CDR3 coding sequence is TGTGCCAGCAGCCCTAACTTGCGGGCTACCGGGGATGAGCAGTTCTTC. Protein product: CASSPNLRATGDEQFF. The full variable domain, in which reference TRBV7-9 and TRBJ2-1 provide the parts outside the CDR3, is DTGVSQNPRHKITKRGQNVTFRCDPISEHNRLYWYRQTLGQGPEFLTYFQNEAQLEKSRLLSDRFSAERPKGSFSTLEIQRTEQGDSAMYLCASSPNLRATGDEQFFGPGTRLTVL.

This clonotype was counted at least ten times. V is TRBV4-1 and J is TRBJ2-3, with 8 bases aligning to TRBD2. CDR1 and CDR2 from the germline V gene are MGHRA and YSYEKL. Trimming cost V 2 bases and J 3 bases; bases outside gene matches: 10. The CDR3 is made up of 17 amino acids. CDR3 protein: CASSQLGVAGYTDTQYF. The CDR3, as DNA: TGCGCCAGCAGCCAACTCGGTGTAGCGGGATATACAGATACGCAGTATTTT.

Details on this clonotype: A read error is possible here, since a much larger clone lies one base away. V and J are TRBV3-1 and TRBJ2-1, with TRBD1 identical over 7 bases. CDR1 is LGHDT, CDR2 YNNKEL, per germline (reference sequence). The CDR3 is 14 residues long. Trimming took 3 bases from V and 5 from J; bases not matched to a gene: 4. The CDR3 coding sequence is TGTGCCAGCAGCCACAGACAGGGCCACAATGAGCAGTTCTTC. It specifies CASSHRQGHNEQFF.

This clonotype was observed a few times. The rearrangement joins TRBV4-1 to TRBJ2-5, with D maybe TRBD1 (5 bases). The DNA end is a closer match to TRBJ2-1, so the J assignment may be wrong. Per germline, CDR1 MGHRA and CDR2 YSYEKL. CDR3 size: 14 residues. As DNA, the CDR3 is TGCGCCAGCAGCCAGGTCCAGGGAAGAAATGAGCAGTTCTTC. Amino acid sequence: CASSQVQGRNEQFF.

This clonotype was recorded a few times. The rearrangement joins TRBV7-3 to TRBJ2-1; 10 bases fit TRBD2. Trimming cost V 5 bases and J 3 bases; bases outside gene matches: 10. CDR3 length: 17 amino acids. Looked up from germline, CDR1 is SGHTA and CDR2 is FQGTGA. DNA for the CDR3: TGTGCCAGCAGCCTGGGGGTATTAGCGGGGGGCTACAATGAGCAGTTCTTC. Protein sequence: CASSLGVLAGGYNEQFF.

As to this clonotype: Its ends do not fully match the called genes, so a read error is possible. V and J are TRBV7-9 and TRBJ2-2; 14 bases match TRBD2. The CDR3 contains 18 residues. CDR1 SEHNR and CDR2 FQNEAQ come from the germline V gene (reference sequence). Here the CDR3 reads CASSPSGLAGGRTGELVF. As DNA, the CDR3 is TGTGCCAGCAGCCCATCTGGACTAGCGGGAGGACGTACCGGGGAGCTGGTTTTT. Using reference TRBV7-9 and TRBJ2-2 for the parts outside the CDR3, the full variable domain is DTGVSQNPRHKITKRGQNVTFRCDPISEHNRLYWYRQTLGQGPEFLTYFQNEAQLEKSRLLSDRFSAERPKGSFSTLEIQRTEQGDSAMYLCASSPSGLAGGRTGELVFGEGSRLTVL.

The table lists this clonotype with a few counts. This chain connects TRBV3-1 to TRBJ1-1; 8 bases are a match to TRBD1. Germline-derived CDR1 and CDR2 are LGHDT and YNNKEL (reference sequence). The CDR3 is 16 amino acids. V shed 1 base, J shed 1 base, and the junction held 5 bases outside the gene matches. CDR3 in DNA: TGTGCCAGCAGCCAAGGGTCTCAGGGGGCGAACACTGAAGCTTTCTTT. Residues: CASSQGSQGANTEAFF.

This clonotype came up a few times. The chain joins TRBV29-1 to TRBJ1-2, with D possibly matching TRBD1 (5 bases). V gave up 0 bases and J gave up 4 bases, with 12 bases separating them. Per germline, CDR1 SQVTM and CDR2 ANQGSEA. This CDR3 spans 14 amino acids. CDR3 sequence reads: CSVEDLGTAYGYTF. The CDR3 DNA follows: TGCAGCGTTGAAGATCTTGGGACCGCCTATGGCTACACCTTC. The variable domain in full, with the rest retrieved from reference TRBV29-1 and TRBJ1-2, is SAVISQKPSRDICQRGTSLTIQCQVDSQVTMMFWYRQQPGQSLTLIATANQGSEATYESGFVIDKFPISRPNLTFSTLTVSNMSPEDSSIYLCSVEDLGTAYGYTFGSGTRLTVV.

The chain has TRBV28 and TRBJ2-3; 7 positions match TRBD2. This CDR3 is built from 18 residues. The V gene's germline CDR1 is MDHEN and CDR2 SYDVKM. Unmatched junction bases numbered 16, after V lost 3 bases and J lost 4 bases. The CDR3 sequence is CASSFGETRREYSDTQYF. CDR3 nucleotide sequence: TGTGCCAGCAGTTTCGGGGAGACTAGGCGGGAGTACTCAGATACGCAGTATTTT.

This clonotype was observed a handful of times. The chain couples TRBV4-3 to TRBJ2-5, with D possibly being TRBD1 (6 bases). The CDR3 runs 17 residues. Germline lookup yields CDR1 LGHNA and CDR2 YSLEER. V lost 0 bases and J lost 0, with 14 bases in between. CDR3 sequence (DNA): TGCGCCAGCAGCCAAGATCGTACAGGGCACTACCAAGAGACCCAGTACTTC. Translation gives CASSQDRTGHYQETQYF.

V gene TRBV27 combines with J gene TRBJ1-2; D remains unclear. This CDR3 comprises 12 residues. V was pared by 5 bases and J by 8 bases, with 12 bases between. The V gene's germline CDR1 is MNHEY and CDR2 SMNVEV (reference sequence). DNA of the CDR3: TGTGCCAGCAGTCCTGGGATTAGGGGCTACACCTTC. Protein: CASSPGIRGYTF.

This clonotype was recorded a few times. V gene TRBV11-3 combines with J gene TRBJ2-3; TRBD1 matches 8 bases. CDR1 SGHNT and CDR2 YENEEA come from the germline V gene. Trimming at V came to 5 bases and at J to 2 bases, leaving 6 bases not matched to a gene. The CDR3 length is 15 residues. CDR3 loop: CASSGRTGPTDTQYF. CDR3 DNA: TGTGCCAGCAGCGGGCGGACAGGGCCCACAGATACGCAGTATTTT.

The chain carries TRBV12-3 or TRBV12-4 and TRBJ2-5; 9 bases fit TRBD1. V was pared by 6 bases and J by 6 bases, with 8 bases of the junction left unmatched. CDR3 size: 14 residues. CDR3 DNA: TGTGCCAGCAGCAAAGGACAGGGGCGAAAGACCCAGTACTTC. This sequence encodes CASSKGQGRKTQYF.